This T cell receptor beta chain was recovered during a study of T cell repertoires in cytomegalovirus infection. The overall study: CMV epitopes used comprised recently identified HLA-C-restricted ones and well-studied HLA-B-restricted ones. Matching HLA type, along with CMV infection, was indicated by public TCR beta signatures.

TCRdb used MiXCR to reprocess the reads, holding one entry per CDR3 protein. The sample carries 360,000 or so distinct CDR3 sequences, roughly a third recorded once. Deletions cut 5 bases from V and 4 bases from J, with 20 bases between. The CDR3 loop spans 16 amino acids. The germline gives CDR1 MNHEY, CDR2 SVGEGT. Concerning this clonotype: Its antigen is as yet unknown.

Broader study findings: Cumulative frequency (of public TCR beta family members) identified carriers of CMV plus the relevant HLA. In two of eight donors, the top clonotype was HLA-C-restricted CMV-specific.

The chain uses TRBV6-2 or TRBV6-3 and TRBJ1-1; D remains ambiguous. Specimen: cultured PBMCs, collected from culture after CMV antigen stimulation. The receptor was isolated from a human donor in good health (CMV status not recorded). Some clones in this sample may be carry-over from other donors' samples. The CDR3 DNA sequence: TGTGCCAGCAGTGACTTACCTCTTCTCTGGGGCACTGAAGCTTTCTTT. This encodes CASSDLPLLWGTEAFF.